This entry lists 24 T cell receptor beta chains sequenced from one sample in a study of T cell repertoires in cytomegalovirus infection. TCRdb re-called the reads with MiXCR, one entry per CDR3 protein. The sample shows 170,000 or so distinct CDR3 sequences, about a sixth of them seen only once. What was sequenced was CD8+ T cells from PBMCs. Receptors originate from a human donor in good health (CMV status not recorded). Some clones in this sample may be carry-over from other donors' samples.

This clonotype has more than one count but fewer than ten. The chain has TRBV27 and TRBJ1-1, with no clear D. Germline V CDR1 and CDR2: MNHEY, SMNVEV (reference sequence). Between the trimmed V and J ends, which lost 0 bases and 5 bases, there was a span of 10 bases. CDR3 length: 14 amino acids. CDR3 loop: CASSLSTERTEAFF. The DNA of the CDR3 is TGTGCCAGCAGTTTATCGACGGAGAGGACTGAAGCTTTCTTT.

This clonotype has only a few counts. The J gene is TRBJ2-2, the V gene TRBV29-1; the match to TRBD2 covers 7 bases. The germline CDR1 and CDR2 sequences are SQVTM and ANQGSEA. The length of the CDR3 is 15 residues. The V and J ends lost 4 bases and 2 bases, in that order; junction bases with no gene match: 7. The CDR3 bases are TGCAGCGTTGTAGCCAGCGGGGAAAACACCGGGGAGCTGTTTTTT. It specifies CSVVASGENTGELFF.

In this sample, this clonotype turned up many times. The chain carries TRBV7-8 and TRBJ1-5; D is ambiguous. CDR1 is SGHVS, CDR2 FQNEAQ, per germline. CDR3 size: 12 residues. Between the trimmed V and J ends, which lost 1 base and 7 bases, there was a span of 5 bases. CDR3 sequence (DNA): TGTGCCAGCAGCTTAGGACGACAGCCCCAGCATTTT. This sequence encodes CASSLGRQPQHF.

The chain links TRBV6-8 to TRBJ2-5, with D perhaps matching TRBD1 (6 bases). Germline V gene sequence: CDR1 MNHGY, CDR2 SAAAGT. Trimming left V 7 bases short and J 2 bases short, with 11 bases between. The CDR3 has 13 amino acids. This CDR3 reads CASISQGQETQYF. CDR3 nucleotides: TGTGCCAGCATAAGCCAGGGGCAAGAGACCCAGTACTTC.

This clonotype has just a few counts. The V and J genes are TRBV6-2 or TRBV6-3 and TRBJ1-1; 10 bases fit TRBD1. The V gene's germline CDR1 is MNHEY and CDR2 SVGEGT. Trimming took 6 bases from V and 3 from J; bases not matched to a gene: 10. The CDR3 length is 16 residues. CDR3: CASRAGTGARDTEAFF. CDR3 sequence (DNA): TGTGCCAGCAGGGCCGGGACAGGGGCAAGGGACACTGAAGCTTTCTTT.

This clonotype has only a few counts. This chain links TRBV7-9 with TRBJ1-1; D may be TRBD1 (6 bases). The germline V gene encodes CDR1 SEHNR and CDR2 FQNEAQ (reference sequence). The CDR3 is made up of 16 amino acids. V dropped 4 bases and J dropped 3 bases, with 18 bases sitting between them. CDR3 sequence: CASSYRAIYIDTEAFF. In nucleotides, the CDR3 is TGTGCCAGCAGCTACAGGGCAATATATATAGACACTGAAGCTTTCTTT. The variable domain in full, completed from reference TRBV7-9 and TRBJ1-1, reads DTGVSQNPRHKITKRGQNVTFRCDPISEHNRLYWYRQTLGQGPEFLTYFQNEAQLEKSRLLSDRFSAERPKGSFSTLEIQRTEQGDSAMYLCASSYRAIYIDTEAFFGQGTRLTVV.

The genes are TRBV7-9 and TRBJ1-4; 8 nucleotides align to TRBD1. The CDR3 contains 14 residues. The junction had 6 bases not matched to a gene; V was cut back by 6 bases and J by 6 bases. Germline V lookup: CDR1 SEHNR, CDR2 FQNEAQ (reference sequence). The DNA for the CDR3 is TGTGCCAGCAGAGCGGACAGGGAAGATGAAAAACTGTTTTTT. Amino acids: CASRADREDEKLFF.

This clonotype has a handful of counts. The V and J genes are TRBV4-1 and TRBJ1-1, with a tentative D call TRBD1 (5 bases). Germline V gives CDR1 MGHRA, CDR2 YSYEKL. The CDR3 is made up of 17 amino acids. V lost 3 bases, J lost 4 bases, and 21 bases lay in between. This CDR3 is CASSHLNARGWGTEAFF. CDR3 nucleotide sequence: TGCGCCAGCAGCCACCTGAACGCCCGGGGGTGGGGCACTGAAGCTTTCTTT.

The chain has TRBV7-9 and TRBJ1-4; the D gene is possibly TRBD1 (5 bases). This CDR3 comprises 14 residues. Germline V CDR1 and CDR2: SEHNR, FQNEAQ (reference sequence). Trimming left V 1 base short and J 5 bases short, with 8 bases between. The CDR3 DNA reads as TGTGCCAGCAGCTTAGGAGGGGTGAATGAAAAACTGTTTTTT. Protein product: CASSLGGVNEKLFF.

This clonotype was counted a few times. CDR3 DNA sequence: TGTGCCAGCAGTTTAGAGGGAGCGGGGGTTTACAATGAGCAGTTCTTC. Translated: CASSLEGAGVYNEQFF. This chain joins TRBV28 and TRBJ2-1, with 8 bases aligning to TRBD2. The length of the CDR3 is 16 residues. Germline CDR1 MDHEN, CDR2 SYDVKM. The trim removed 2 bases at V and 4 bases at J, leaving 7 bases unmatched.

In its sample, this clonotype was seen a few times. The V and J genes are TRBV6-1 and TRBJ1-2, with 9 bases fitting TRBD1. The ends lost 3 bases at V and 5 bases at J; junction bases unmatched: 7. The CDR3 runs 15 residues. Per the germline V gene, CDR1 is MNHNS and CDR2 is SASEGT. The CDR3 loop is CASSDANRGQYGYTF. The CDR3 region has the DNA TGTGCCAGCAGTGATGCGAACAGGGGGCAATATGGCTACACCTTC.

The rearrangement links TRBV6-2 or TRBV6-3 to TRBJ2-5; TRBD1 is a possible D gene (5 bases). Trimming left V 5 bases short and J 4 bases short, with 14 bases between. CDR1 and CDR2 (germline): MNHEY, SVGEGT. The CDR3 spans 14 residues. In nucleotides, the CDR3 is TGTGCCAGCAGTCCCACCGTCCAGGGAGAGACCCAGTACTTC. It codes for CASSPTVQGETQYF.

This clonotype was seen only a few times. The genes are TRBV27 and TRBJ2-1, with a possible D match to TRBD2 (5 bases). The V and J ends lost 5 bases and 7 bases respectively, with 18 bases between them. Germline V lookup: CDR1 MNHEY, CDR2 SMNVEV (reference sequence). This CDR3 has 15 amino acids. The CDR3 bases are TGTGCCAGCAGTCGGGAAACGACCTTGACTAATGAGCAGTTCTTC. As protein: CASSRETTLTNEQFF.

J is TRBJ1-5 and V is TRBV6-2 or TRBV6-3; 7 bases map to TRBD1. With V trimmed by 5 bases and J by 0 bases, 4 bases remained unmatched. The CDR3 loop spans 15 amino acids. Germline lookup yields CDR1 MNHEY and CDR2 SVGEGT. DNA for the CDR3: TGTGCCAGCAGTAACAGGGGATATAGCAATCAGCCCCAGCATTTT. Its protein is CASSNRGYSNQPQHF.

The chain links TRBV6-2 or TRBV6-3 to TRBJ1-6; no definite D call. In germline, CDR1 is MNHEY, CDR2 SVGEGT. This CDR3 contains 14 residues. Between the trimmed V and J ends, which lost 4 bases and 6 bases, there was a span of 10 bases. Here the CDR3 reads CASSSYSTNSPLHF. In nucleotides, the CDR3 is TGTGCCAGCAGTTCGTACTCGACTAATTCACCCCTCCACTTT.

The chain employs TRBV20-1 and TRBJ1-6; unclear D gene. CDR1 DFQATT and CDR2 SNEGSKA come from the germline V gene (reference sequence). Trimming left V 0 bases short and J 5 bases short, with 11 bases between. This CDR3 is built from 15 residues. The CDR3 sequence is CSAREGQLDNSPLHF. The CDR3 DNA reads TGCAGTGCTAGAGAAGGGCAGCTCGATAATTCACCCCTCCACTTT.

This clonotype was counted only a few times. The chain's CDR3 is CASSLQPYSNQPQHF. The CDR3 nucleotides are TGTGCCAGCAGTTTACAGCCTTATAGCAATCAGCCCCAGCATTTT. The V gene is TRBV27, the J gene TRBJ1-5; D is ambiguous. V was clipped by 2 bases and J by 0 bases, with 8 bases between them. This CDR3 is 15 amino acids long. From germline, CDR1 is MNHEY and CDR2 SMNVEV (reference sequence).

V usage is TRBV28 and J usage is TRBJ2-7, with 9 positions matching TRBD1. The CDR3 consists of 15 residues. The trim removed 5 bases at V and 4 bases at J, leaving 9 bases unmatched. Germline V gene lookup returns CDR1 MDHEN and CDR2 SYDVKM. Written as DNA, the CDR3 is TGTGCCAGCAGTCCTTGGACAGGGGCTGCATACGAGCAGTACTTC. This translates into CASSPWTGAAYEQYF.

V and J are TRBV29-1 and TRBJ1-3, with D possibly matching TRBD1 (5 bases). The V end lost 0 bases, the J end lost 0 bases, and 12 bases lay between the germline ends. The length of the CDR3 is 16 residues. Germline lookup yields CDR1 SQVTM and CDR2 ANQGSEA. CDR3 residues: CSVEDFNGGSGNTIYF. In nucleotides, the CDR3 is TGCAGCGTTGAAGATTTCAACGGGGGCTCTGGAAACACCATATATTTT.

This chain links TRBV20-1 with TRBJ2-4; 7 bases fit TRBD1. With V trimmed by 0 bases and J by 2 bases, 4 bases remained unmatched. CDR3 length: 15 residues. Per germline, CDR1 DFQATT and CDR2 SNEGSKA (reference sequence). Here the CDR3 reads CSARDRGQSKNIQYF. In DNA, the CDR3 is TGCAGTGCTAGAGATAGGGGACAGTCCAAAAACATTCAGTACTTC.

The chain couples TRBV6-1 to TRBJ2-7; a weak D match, TRBD2 (5 bases). The V and J ends lost 7 bases and 4 bases respectively, with 14 bases between them. The CDR3 is made up of 13 amino acids. CDR1 and CDR2 (germline): MNHNS, SASEGT. The CDR3 nucleotides read TGTGCCAGCACCTCGGACTCGGATTACGAGCAGTACTTC. Protein sequence: CASTSDSDYEQYF.

The chain joins TRBV10-3 to TRBJ2-2, with 9 bases lining up with TRBD1. V was pared by 0 bases and J by 7 bases, with 6 bases of the junction left unmatched. The CDR3 totals 16 residues. The germline V gene has CDR1 ENHRY and CDR2 SYGVKD. The CDR3 region is CAISESWTGEFGELFF. CDR3 nucleotides: TGTGCCATCAGTGAGTCGTGGACAGGGGAGTTCGGGGAGCTGTTTTTT.

The sample holds many counts of this clonotype. V gene TRBV7-9 combines with J gene TRBJ2-7; TRBD2 matches 10 bases. Germline-derived CDR1 and CDR2 are SEHNR and FQNEAQ (reference sequence). The CDR3 totals 16 residues. The trim removed 5 bases at V and 1 base at J, leaving 8 bases unmatched. Here the CDR3 reads CASSPQLAGDSYEQYF. CDR3 DNA: TGTGCCAGCAGCCCGCAGCTAGCGGGGGATTCCTACGAGCAGTACTTC. The full variable domain, with the rest looked up from reference TRBV7-9 and TRBJ2-7, is DTGVSQNPRHKITKRGQNVTFRCDPISEHNRLYWYRQTLGQGPEFLTYFQNEAQLEKSRLLSDRFSAERPKGSFSTLEIQRTEQGDSAMYLCASSPQLAGDSYEQYFGPGTRLTVT.

This clonotype turned up a few times. The chain combines TRBV11-1 with TRBJ1-1; 7 nucleotides match TRBD1. Germline V gene data show CDR1 as SGHAT and CDR2 as FQDESV (reference sequence). The CDR3 extends over 15 amino acids. V shed 5 bases, J shed 4 bases, and the junction held 10 bases outside the gene matches. The CDR3 spells CASSPRQGLATEAFF. The CDR3 coding sequence is TGTGCCAGCAGCCCTCGACAGGGATTGGCCACTGAAGCTTTCTTT. Combining the CDR3 with reference TRBV11-1 and TRBJ1-1 gives the whole variable domain EAEVAQSPRYKITEKSQAVAFWCDPISGHATLYWYRQILGQGPELLVQFQDESVVDDSQLPKDRFSAERLKGVDSTLKIQPAELGDSAMYLCASSPRQGLATEAFFGQGTRLTVV.